One and the same sample provided the 21 T cell receptor beta chains below, sequenced in a study of blood T cells in healthy people across ages. Through a sample-barcoded 5' primer and a J-beta primer mix, a second PCR was run for roughly 6 to 12 cycles. TCRdb reprocessed the 5' RACE reads with MiXCR, giving one entry per CDR3 protein. The sample holds 1.5 million to 2 million distinct CDR3 sequences, 30% to 40% seen once. Source material: blood. The receptors derive from a woman aged 25 to 39 in good health.

This clonotype was counted many times. This chain uses TRBV29-1 with TRBJ2-1, with 11 bases matching TRBD1. V lost 5 bases to trimming and J lost 0 bases; unmatched junction nucleotides: 3. CDR1 and CDR2 (germline): SQVTM, ANQGSEA. The CDR3 covers 15 residues. CDR3: CSVRGTGGSYNEQFF. CDR3 bases: TGCAGCGTTCGAGGGACAGGGGGCTCCTACAATGAGCAGTTCTTC.

V is TRBV7-9 and J is TRBJ2-6; D might be TRBD1 or TRBD2, each matching 5 bases. The CDR3 totals 14 residues. Looked up from germline, CDR1 is SEHNR and CDR2 is FQNEAQ (reference sequence). The germline V and J ends were trimmed by 5 bases and 7 bases, with 12 bases remaining between them. The CDR3 nucleotides are TGTGCCAGCAGCCAGGGACGGTCTGCCAACGTCCTGACTTTC. It encodes CASSQGRSANVLTF.

In this sample, this clonotype turned up many times. V gene TRBV4-1 combines with J gene TRBJ2-5, with no clear D. Looked up from germline, CDR1 is MGHRA and CDR2 is YSYEKL. This CDR3 comprises 13 residues. V lost 1 base and J 5 bases, leaving 8 bases between the germline ends. The CDR3 DNA follows: TGCGCCAGCAGCCAAGTGGTAGCTGAGACCCAGTACTTC. It yields the protein CASSQVVAETQYF.

This clonotype was observed a few times. CDR3 nucleotides: TGTGCCATCAGTGGGTACCGGGACAACAATGAAAAACTGTTTTTT. This gives the protein CAISGYRDNNEKLFF. The rearrangement links TRBV10-3 to TRBJ1-4; TRBD1 might be the D (6 bases). The CDR3 consists of 15 residues. Germline CDR1 and CDR2: ENHRY and SYGVKD. The V end was cut by 4 bases, the J end by 5 bases, with 14 bases between.

This clonotype was counted a few times. The chain combines TRBV12-3 or TRBV12-4 with TRBJ2-5; D is ambiguous. The V gene lost 2 bases and the J gene lost 5 bases, with 9 bases spanning the gap. The CDR3 consists of 13 residues. As DNA, the CDR3 is TGTGCCAGCAGTTTACTTGCCCTGGAGACCCAGTACTTC. Residues: CASSLLALETQYF.

In its sample, this clonotype was seen once. As DNA, the CDR3 is TGCGCCAGCAGCCCCAGGGTGTTCGGGGCTGAAGGCTACACCTTC. This sequence encodes CASSPRVFGAEGYTF. The chain has TRBV4-1 and TRBJ1-2; D perhaps matches TRBD1 (5 bases). Deletions cut 4 bases from V and 8 bases from J, with 20 bases between. CDR1 and CDR2 (germline): MGHRA, YSYEKL. This CDR3 has 15 residues.

This clonotype was seen only a few times. The chain is built from TRBV7-8 and TRBJ1-5; D perhaps matches TRBD1 (6 bases). The V gene lost 7 bases and the J gene lost 4 bases, with 17 bases spanning the gap. The CDR3 loop spans 15 amino acids. Germline V gene lookup returns CDR1 SGHVS and CDR2 FQNEAQ. CDR3 in DNA: TGTGCCAGCACCCTAACCGGGACACCGAATCAGCCCCAGCATTTT. Its translation: CASTLTGTPNQPQHF.

The rearrangement joins TRBV5-6 to TRBJ1-2; D is perhaps TRBD1 (6 bases). Per the germline V gene, CDR1 is SGHDT and CDR2 is YYEEEE. Between the trimmed V and J ends, which lost 4 bases and 8 bases, there was a span of 24 bases. This CDR3 region has 16 residues. CDR3 sequence reads: CASSLTRTAIVVGYTF. In nucleotides, the CDR3 is TGTGCCAGCAGCCTCACTCGGACAGCCATCGTTGTAGGCTACACCTTC. Filled out from reference TRBV5-6 and TRBJ1-2, the complete variable domain reads DAGVTQSPTHLIKTRGQQVTLRCSPKSGHDTVSWYQQALGQGPQFIFQYYEEEERQRGNFPDRFSGHQFPNYSSELNVNALLLGDSALYLCASSLTRTAIVVGYTFGSGTRLTVV.

The chain carries TRBV7-9 and TRBJ2-1; TRBD1 matches 11 bases. V was pared by 2 bases and J by 8 bases, with 5 bases of the junction left unmatched. CDR1 and CDR2 (germline): SEHNR, FQNEAQ (reference sequence). The CDR3 totals 15 residues. CDR3 protein: CASSLTGQGAHEQFF. The CDR3 DNA reads TGTGCCAGCAGCTTAACCGGACAGGGGGCGCATGAGCAGTTCTTC.

The chain carries TRBV7-9 and TRBJ1-1; 11 bases agree with TRBD1. The V gene end was trimmed by 5 bases and the J gene end by 1 base; junction bases not matched to a gene: 9. CDR1 is SEHNR, CDR2 FQNEAQ, per germline (reference sequence). CDR3 length: 17 residues. CDR3 in amino acids: CASSPRGTGGSNTEAFF. CDR3 sequence (DNA): TGTGCCAGCAGCCCACGGGGGACAGGGGGGTCGAACACTGAAGCTTTCTTT.

V is TRBV20-1 and J is TRBJ2-7; either TRBD1 or TRBD2 may supply D (9 bases each). Per germline, CDR1 DFQATT and CDR2 SNEGSKA (reference sequence). The CDR3 loop spans 16 amino acids. CDR3 coding DNA: TGCAGGCCGGGACAGGGTGCTAGCGGGGCAACCTACGAGCAGTACTTC. This gives the protein CRPGQGASGATYEQYF.

This clonotype was seen a few times. The gene calls are TRBV4-1 and TRBJ2-4, with D possibly TRBD2 on 5 matching bases. This CDR3 has 16 amino acids. Trimming removed 3 bases from V and 3 bases from J, with 15 bases in between. Germline V gives CDR1 MGHRA, CDR2 YSYEKL. CDR3 sequence (DNA): TGCGCCAGCAGCCAGGGGAGATTCGGTGTCAAAAACATTCAGTACTTC. This sequence encodes CASSQGRFGVKNIQYF.

The chain employs TRBV20-1 and TRBJ2-3, with 7 bases matching TRBD2. CDR3 length equals 13 residues. The junction had 5 bases not matched to a gene; V was cut back by 6 bases and J by 2 bases. Germline CDR1 DFQATT, CDR2 SNEGSKA (reference sequence). CDR3: CSAALADTDTQYF. For the CDR3, the DNA is TGCAGTGCCGCTCTAGCGGACACAGATACGCAGTATTTT.

The chain joins TRBV20-1 to TRBJ2-3; 7 bases map to TRBD2. Germline trimming cut 3 bases from V and 2 bases from J; bases unmatched to any gene: 11. CDR1 DFQATT and CDR2 SNEGSKA come from the germline V gene (reference sequence). The CDR3 sequence is 16 residues long. CDR3 sequence reads: CSARGRSAGDTDTQYF. The CDR3, as DNA: TGCAGTGCTAGGGGGAGGTCGGCGGGAGACACAGATACGCAGTATTTT.

This clonotype turned up a few times. The V and J genes are TRBV29-1 and TRBJ2-5; 7 bases fit TRBD2. The CDR3 sequence is 11 residues long. Looked up from germline, CDR1 is SQVTM and CDR2 is ANQGSEA. V shed 8 bases and J 5 bases; nucleotides not matched to a gene: 5. The CDR3 sequence is CSLGGGETQYF. The CDR3 DNA follows: TGCAGCTTGGGGGGGGGGGAGACCCAGTACTTC.

This clonotype was detected only a few times. CDR3 region: CASSLEGGLGTEAFF. In DNA form, the CDR3 reads TGTGCCAGCAGCTTAGAAGGGGGGCTGGGCACTGAAGCTTTCTTT. The rearrangement uses TRBV13 and TRBJ1-1; D may be TRBD1 (6 bases). This CDR3 region has 15 residues. The V end was cut by 1 base, the J end by 4 bases, with 13 bases between. Germline CDR1 reads PRHDT; CDR2 reads FYEKMQ (reference sequence).

The table lists this clonotype with a few counts. The J gene is TRBJ2-3, the V gene TRBV9; perhaps D is TRBD1 or TRBD2 (5 bases each). Germline CDR1 SGDLS, CDR2 YYNGEE. Trimming took 3 bases from V and 0 from J, leaving 17 bases between them. The CDR3 extends over 17 amino acids. DNA for the CDR3: TGTGCCAGCAGCGATTCTTCCCGGGACGGGAGCACAGATACGCAGTATTTT. Translated, it gives CASSDSSRDGSTDTQYF.

This clonotype was counted a few times. V is TRBV4-1 and J is TRBJ2-1; 7 positions agree with TRBD2. V trimming: 1 base; J trimming: 4 bases; junction bases outside the gene matches: 4. CDR1 is MGHRA, CDR2 YSYEKL, per germline. This CDR3 is built from 15 residues. CDR3 bases: TGCGCCAGCAGCCAAGGAAGCGGGACTTACAATGAGCAGTTCTTC. It specifies CASSQGSGTYNEQFF.

This chain uses TRBV6-1 with TRBJ1-6, with D possibly TRBD1 on 5 matching bases. V shed 3 bases and J shed 7 bases, with 7 bases lying between them. Per the germline V gene, CDR1 is MNHNS and CDR2 is SASEGT. The CDR3 spans 13 residues. The CDR3 here is CASSEQGNSPLHF. DNA of the CDR3: TGTGCCAGCAGTGAGCAGGGAAATTCACCCCTCCACTTT.

This clonotype has ten or more counts. A read error may be the cause here, since a much bigger clone is one base away. The rearrangement joins TRBV25-1 to TRBJ2-5, with TRBD1 matching over 7 bases. This CDR3 has 14 amino acids. V was clipped by 6 bases and J by 6 bases; unmatched bases: 10. Germline CDR1 reads MGHDK; CDR2 reads SYGVNS. CDR3 sequence (DNA): TGTGCCAGCAGGGGGGTAAACAGGGGACAGACCCAGTACTTC. Its translation is CASRGVNRGQTQYF.

This clonotype was counted at least ten times. The chain uses TRBV4-1 and TRBJ2-1; D is possibly TRBD1 (5 bases). The CDR3 covers 13 residues. Germline assignment: CDR1 MGHRA and CDR2 YSYEKL. The ends were cut back, 4 bases at V and 10 bases at J, with 14 bases in the middle. This chain's CDR3 is CASSLLGVAEQFF. CDR3 nucleotide sequence: TGCGCCAGCAGCCTCTTAGGGGTGGCGGAGCAGTTCTTC.